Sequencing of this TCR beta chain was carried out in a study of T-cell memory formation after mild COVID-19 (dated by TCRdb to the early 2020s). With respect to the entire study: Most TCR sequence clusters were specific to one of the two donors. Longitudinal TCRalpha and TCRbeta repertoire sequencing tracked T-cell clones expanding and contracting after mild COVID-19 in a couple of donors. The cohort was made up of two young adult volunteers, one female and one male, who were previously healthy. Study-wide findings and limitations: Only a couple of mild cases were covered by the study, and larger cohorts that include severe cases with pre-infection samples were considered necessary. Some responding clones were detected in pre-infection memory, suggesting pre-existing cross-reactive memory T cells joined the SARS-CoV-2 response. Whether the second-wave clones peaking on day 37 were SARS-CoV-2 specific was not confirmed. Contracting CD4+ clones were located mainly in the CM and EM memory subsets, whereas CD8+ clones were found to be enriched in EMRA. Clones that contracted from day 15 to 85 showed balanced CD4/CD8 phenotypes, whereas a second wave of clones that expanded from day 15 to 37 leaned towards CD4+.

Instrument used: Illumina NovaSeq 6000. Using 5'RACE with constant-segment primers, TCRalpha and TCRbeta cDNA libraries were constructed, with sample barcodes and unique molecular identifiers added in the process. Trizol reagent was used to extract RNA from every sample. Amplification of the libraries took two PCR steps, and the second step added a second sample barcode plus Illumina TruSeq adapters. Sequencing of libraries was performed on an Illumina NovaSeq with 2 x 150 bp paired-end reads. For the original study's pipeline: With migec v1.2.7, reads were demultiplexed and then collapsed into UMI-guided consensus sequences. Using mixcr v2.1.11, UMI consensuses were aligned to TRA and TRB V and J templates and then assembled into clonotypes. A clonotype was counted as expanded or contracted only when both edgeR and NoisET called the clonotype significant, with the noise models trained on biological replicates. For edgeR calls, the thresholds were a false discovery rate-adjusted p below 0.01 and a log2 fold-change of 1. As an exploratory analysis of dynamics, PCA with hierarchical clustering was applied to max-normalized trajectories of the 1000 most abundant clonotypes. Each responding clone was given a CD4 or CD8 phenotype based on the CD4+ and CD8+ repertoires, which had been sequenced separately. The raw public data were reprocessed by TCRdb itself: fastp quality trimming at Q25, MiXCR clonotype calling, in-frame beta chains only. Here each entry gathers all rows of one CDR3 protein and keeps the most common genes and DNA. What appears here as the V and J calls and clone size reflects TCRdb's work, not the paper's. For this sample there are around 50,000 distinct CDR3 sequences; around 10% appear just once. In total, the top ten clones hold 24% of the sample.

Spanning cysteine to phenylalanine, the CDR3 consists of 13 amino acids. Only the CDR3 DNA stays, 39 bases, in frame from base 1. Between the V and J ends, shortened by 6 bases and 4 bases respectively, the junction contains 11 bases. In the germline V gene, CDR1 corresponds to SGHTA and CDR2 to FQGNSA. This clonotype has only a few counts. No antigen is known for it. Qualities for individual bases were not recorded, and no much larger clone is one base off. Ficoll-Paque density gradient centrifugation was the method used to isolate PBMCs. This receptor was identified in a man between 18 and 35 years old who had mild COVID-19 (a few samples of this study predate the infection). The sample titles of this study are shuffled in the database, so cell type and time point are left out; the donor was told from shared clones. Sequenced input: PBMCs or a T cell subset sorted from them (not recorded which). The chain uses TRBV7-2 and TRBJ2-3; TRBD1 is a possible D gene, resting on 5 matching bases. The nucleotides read TGTGCCAGCAGTCTTTGGGGCTCAGATACGCAGTATTTT. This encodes CASSLWGSDTQYF.